A selection of T cell receptor beta chains follows, all from one sample in a study of blood T cell repertoires in COVID-19. This table comes from immunoSEQ multiplex PCR, and its TCRdb copy is limited to in-frame clones, with some not included. In the table there are around 450,000 clones, around nine tenths of which are singletons. The sequenced material came from peripheral blood. Every receptor here comes from a woman younger than 45 with acute or convalescent COVID-19. CDR3s include the opening cysteine and the closing phenylalanine or tryptophan.

j_gene: TRBJ1-1
v_gene: TRBV7-7
CDR3aa: CASSLQPDTEAFF

j_gene: TRBJ1-4
v_gene: TRBV30
CDR3aa: CAWSVWAGTNEKLFF

j_gene: TRBJ1-2
v_gene: TRBV5-1
CDR3aa: CASSSGTGGYGYTF

j_gene: TRBJ2-3
v_gene: TRBV2
CDR3aa: CASSKLTDTQYF

j_gene: TRBJ2-1
v_gene: TRBV28
CDR3aa: CASSSISGLADNNEQFF

j_gene: TRBJ2-7
v_gene: TRBV28
CDR3aa: CASSGAGTSGFKQYF

j_gene: TRBJ2-3
v_gene: TRBV7-3
CDR3aa: CASSLGGTSGITDTQYF

j_gene: TRBJ1-4
v_gene: TRBV2
CDR3aa: CASSELGTGTLREKLFF

j_gene: TRBJ2-5
v_gene: TRBV6-5
CDR3aa: CASMREEYQETQYF

j_gene: TRBJ2-4
v_gene: TRBV6-5
CDR3aa: CASKSGTGKNIQYF

j_gene: TRBJ2-5
v_gene: TRBV5-5
CDR3aa: CASSSSRGRTETQYF

j_gene: TRBJ1-1
v_gene: TRBV19
CDR3aa: CASSEEGRVENTEAFF

j_gene: TRBJ2-7
v_gene: TRBV2
CDR3aa: CASSAGLAGANYEQYF

j_gene: TRBJ2-2
v_gene: TRBV9
CDR3aa: CASSPPDRAWELFF

j_gene: TRBJ2-3
v_gene: TRBV9
CDR3aa: CASSVYGESTDTQYF

j_gene: TRBJ1-2
v_gene: TRBV7-8
CDR3aa: CASSLLQGSFGYTF

j_gene: TRBJ2-7
v_gene: TRBV3-1/TRBV3-2
CDR3aa: CASSQKGYRLAGGHEQYF

j_gene: TRBJ2-7
v_gene: TRBV6-2/TRBV6-3
CDR3aa: CASSWTGGVSYEQYF

j_gene: TRBJ2-5
v_gene: TRBV12-5
CDR3aa: CASAPSPRVETQYF

j_gene: TRBJ1-3
v_gene: TRBV11-2
CDR3aa: CASSPPTGTISGNTIYF

j_gene: TRBJ2-4
v_gene: TRBV7-2
CDR3aa: CASSLIARTGGLGNIQYF

j_gene: TRBJ2-2
v_gene: TRBV5-4
CDR3aa: CASSLRTGKGTGELFF

j_gene: TRBJ2-5
v_gene: TRBV6-4
CDR3aa: CASSRTSGGQETQYF

j_gene: TRBJ1-5
v_gene: TRBV6-6
CDR3aa: CASSYSTRDTQPQHF

j_gene: TRBJ2-7
v_gene: TRBV7-9
CDR3aa: CASSPPTASYEQYF

j_gene: TRBJ2-1
v_gene: TRBV9
CDR3aa: CASSVTSGGAQFF

j_gene: TRBJ2-2
v_gene: TRBV5-6
CDR3aa: CASSMEGQGGAGELFF

j_gene: TRBJ1-3
v_gene: TRBV5-1
CDR3aa: CASSLAGQGRNTIYF

j_gene: TRBJ2-3
v_gene: TRBV6-5
CDR3aa: CATEGSGGGDTQYF

j_gene: TRBJ1-6
v_gene: TRBV2
CDR3aa: CASSEQAPRPLHF

j_gene: TRBJ2-3
v_gene: TRBV9
CDR3aa: CASSVLAGGADTQYF

j_gene: TRBJ1-3
v_gene: TRBV21-1
CDR3aa: CASSKARTARIGNTIYF

j_gene: TRBJ2-7
v_gene: TRBV11-2
CDR3aa: CASSLGLRTYEQYF

j_gene: TRBJ2-1
v_gene: TRBV7-3
CDR3aa: CASSLGQKVNEQFF

j_gene: TRBJ2-7
v_gene: TRBV5-6
CDR3aa: CASSLGQGSYEQYF

j_gene: TRBJ2-7
v_gene: TRBV27
CDR3aa: CASRHPGSLYEQYF

j_gene: TRBJ2-2
v_gene: TRBV25-1
CDR3aa: CASSEFEQINTGELFF

j_gene: TRBJ1-2
v_gene: TRBV6-4
CDR3aa: CASTRDRETLGIYGYTF

j_gene: TRBJ2-7
v_gene: TRBV30
CDR3aa: CAWSRGTGVYEQYF

j_gene: TRBJ2-1
v_gene: TRBV19
CDR3aa: CASSILPLAGGSNEQFF

j_gene: TRBJ2-7
v_gene: TRBV7-8
CDR3aa: CASSPLSAAFYEQYF

j_gene: TRBJ1-3
v_gene: TRBV5-6
CDR3aa: CASSFSEANSGNTIYF

j_gene: TRBJ1-2
v_gene: TRBV11-2
CDR3aa: CASSQGQNYGYTF

j_gene: TRBJ1-2
v_gene: TRBV3-1/TRBV3-2
CDR3aa: CASRTRFGYTF

j_gene: TRBJ2-7
v_gene: TRBV18
CDR3aa: CASSGTEASEQYF

j_gene: TRBJ1-2
v_gene: TRBV24-1
CDR3aa: CATSPRQGRGYTF

j_gene: TRBJ1-5
v_gene: TRBV6-6
CDR3aa: CASRWTVNQPQHF